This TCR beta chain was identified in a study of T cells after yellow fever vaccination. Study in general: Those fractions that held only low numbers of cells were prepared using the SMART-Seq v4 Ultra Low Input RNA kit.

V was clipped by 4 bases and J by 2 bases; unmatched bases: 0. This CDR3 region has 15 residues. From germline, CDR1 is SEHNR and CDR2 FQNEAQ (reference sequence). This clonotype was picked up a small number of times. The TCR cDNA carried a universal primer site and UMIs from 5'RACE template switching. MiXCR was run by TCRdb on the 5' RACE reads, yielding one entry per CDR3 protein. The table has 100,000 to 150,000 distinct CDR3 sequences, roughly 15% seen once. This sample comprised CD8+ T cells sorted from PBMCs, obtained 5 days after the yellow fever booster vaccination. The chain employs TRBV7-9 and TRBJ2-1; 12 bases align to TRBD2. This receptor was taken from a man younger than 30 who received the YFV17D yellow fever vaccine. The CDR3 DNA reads TGTGCCAGCAGCTCTAGCGGGGGGGCCTACAATGAGCAGTTCTTC. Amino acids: CASSSSGGAYNEQFF.